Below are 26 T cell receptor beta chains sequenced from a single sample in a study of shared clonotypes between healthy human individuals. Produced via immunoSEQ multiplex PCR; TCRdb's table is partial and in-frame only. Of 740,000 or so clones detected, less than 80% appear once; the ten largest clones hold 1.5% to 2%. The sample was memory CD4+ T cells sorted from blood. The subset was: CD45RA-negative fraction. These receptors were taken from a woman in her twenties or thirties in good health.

CDR3 nucleotides: TGCAGCGTTGAGCGTGCATATGAGCAGTTCTTC. This encodes CSVERAYEQFF. This chain uses TRBV29-1 with TRBJ2-1, with D unclear. The CDR3 runs 11 residues. In germline, CDR1 is SQVTM, CDR2 ANQGSEA. V was cut by 3 bases and J by 8 bases, with 8 bases left in between.

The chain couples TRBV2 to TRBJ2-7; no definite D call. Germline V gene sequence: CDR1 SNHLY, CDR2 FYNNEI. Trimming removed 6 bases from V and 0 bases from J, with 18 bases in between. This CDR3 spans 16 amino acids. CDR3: CASRALSRTSSYEQYF. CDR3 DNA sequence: TGTGCCAGCAGAGCCCTTTCGCGGACGAGCTCCTACGAGCAGTACTTC.

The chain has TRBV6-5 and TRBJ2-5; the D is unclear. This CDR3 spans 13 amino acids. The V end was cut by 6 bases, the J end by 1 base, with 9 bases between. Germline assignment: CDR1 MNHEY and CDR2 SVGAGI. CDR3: CASRPSSQETQYF. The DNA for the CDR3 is TGTGCCAGCAGACCGTCTAGCCAAGAGACCCAGTACTTC.

The CDR3 spells CSVAQDRGHWYGYTF. In DNA, the CDR3 is TGCAGCGTTGCCCAGGACAGGGGGCATTGGTATGGCTACACCTTC. The V gene is TRBV29-1, the J gene TRBJ1-2; TRBD1 matches 11 bases. After removal of 4 bases from V and 5 bases from J, the junction contained 9 bases not matched to a gene. Germline loops: CDR1 SQVTM, CDR2 ANQGSEA. The CDR3 has 15 residues.

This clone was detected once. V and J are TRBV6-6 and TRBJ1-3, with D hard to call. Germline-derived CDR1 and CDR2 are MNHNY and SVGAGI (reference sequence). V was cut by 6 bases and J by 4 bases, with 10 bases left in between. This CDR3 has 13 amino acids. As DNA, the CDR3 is TGTGCCAGCAGCAGGACGGAAGGAAACACCATATATTTT. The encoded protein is CASSRTEGNTIYF.

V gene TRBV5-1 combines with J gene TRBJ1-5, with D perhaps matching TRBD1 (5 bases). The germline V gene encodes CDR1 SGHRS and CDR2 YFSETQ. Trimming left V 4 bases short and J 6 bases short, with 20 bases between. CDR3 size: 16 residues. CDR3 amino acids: CASSPDAQSGGQPQHF. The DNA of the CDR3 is TGCGCCAGCAGCCCTGACGCCCAGTCGGGGGGTCAGCCCCAGCATTTT. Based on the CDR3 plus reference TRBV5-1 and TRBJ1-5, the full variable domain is KAGVTQTPRYLIKTRGQQVTLSCSPISGHRSVSWYQQTPGQGLQFLFEYFSETQRNKGNFPGRFSGRQFSNSRSEMNVSTLELGDSALYLCASSPDAQSGGQPQHFGDGTRLSIL.

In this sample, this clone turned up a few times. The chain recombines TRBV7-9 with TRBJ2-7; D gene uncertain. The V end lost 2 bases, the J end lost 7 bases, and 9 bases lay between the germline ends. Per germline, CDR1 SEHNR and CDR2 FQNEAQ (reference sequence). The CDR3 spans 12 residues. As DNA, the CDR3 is TGTGCCAGCAGCTTATCTGAAACAGAGCAGTACTTC. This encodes CASSLSETEQYF.

As DNA, the CDR3 is TGTGCCAGCTCCCACAGGGGGCATCAGCCCCAGCATTTT. Its translation is CASSHRGHQPQHF. The V and J genes are TRBV28 and TRBJ1-5, with 9 bases matching TRBD1. V shed 8 bases, J shed 5 bases, and the junction held 4 bases outside the gene matches. The CDR3 has 13 residues. Looked up from germline, CDR1 is MDHEN and CDR2 is SYDVKM. Filled out from reference TRBV28 and TRBJ1-5, the complete variable domain reads DVKVTQSSRYLVKRTGEKVFLECVQDMDHENMFWYRQDPGLGLRLIYFSYDVKMKEKGDIPEGYSVSREKKERFSLILESASTNQTSMYLCASSHRGHQPQHFGDGTRLSIL.

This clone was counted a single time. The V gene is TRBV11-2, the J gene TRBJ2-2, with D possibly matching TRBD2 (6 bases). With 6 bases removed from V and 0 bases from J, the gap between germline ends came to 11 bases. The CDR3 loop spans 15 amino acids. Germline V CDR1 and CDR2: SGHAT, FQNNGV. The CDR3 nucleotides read TGTGCCAGCAGGGACCTAGCGACGAACACCGGGGAGCTGTTTTTT. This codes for CASRDLATNTGELFF.

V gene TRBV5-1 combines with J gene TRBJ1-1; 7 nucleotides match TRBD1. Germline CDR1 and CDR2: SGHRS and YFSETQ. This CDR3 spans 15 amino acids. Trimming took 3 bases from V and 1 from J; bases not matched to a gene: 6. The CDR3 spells CASSSEQGTNTEAFF. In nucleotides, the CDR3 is TGCGCCAGCAGCTCCGAACAGGGGACGAACACTGAAGCTTTCTTT.

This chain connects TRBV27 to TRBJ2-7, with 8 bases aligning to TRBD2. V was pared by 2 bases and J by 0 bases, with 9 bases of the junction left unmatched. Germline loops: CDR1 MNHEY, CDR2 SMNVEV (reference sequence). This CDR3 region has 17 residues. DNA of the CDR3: TGTGCCAGCAGTTTACGAAGCGGGAGCGGACACTCCTACGAGCAGTACTTC. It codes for CASSLRSGSGHSYEQYF.

The CDR3, as DNA: TGTGCCAGCAGTGCCGTCGAAGAGCTCTATGGCTACACCTTC. Its protein is CASSAVEELYGYTF. This chain links TRBV2 with TRBJ1-2; no clear D. The germline V gene has CDR1 SNHLY and CDR2 FYNNEI. V lost 4 bases, J lost 4 bases, and 13 bases lay in between. The CDR3 length is 14 residues.

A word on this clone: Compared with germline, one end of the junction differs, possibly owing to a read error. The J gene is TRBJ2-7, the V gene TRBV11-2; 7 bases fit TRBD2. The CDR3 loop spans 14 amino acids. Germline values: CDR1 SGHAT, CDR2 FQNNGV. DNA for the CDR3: TGTGCCAGCACCTTAAGACTAGCTAACTACGAGCAGTACTTC. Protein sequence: CASTLRLANYEQYF. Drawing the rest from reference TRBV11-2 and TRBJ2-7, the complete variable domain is EAGVAQSPRYKIIEKRQSVAFWCNPISGHATLYWYQQILGQGPKLLIQFQNNGVVDDSQLPKDRFSAERLKGVDSTLKIQPAKLEDSAVYLCASTLRLANYEQYFGPGTRLTVT.

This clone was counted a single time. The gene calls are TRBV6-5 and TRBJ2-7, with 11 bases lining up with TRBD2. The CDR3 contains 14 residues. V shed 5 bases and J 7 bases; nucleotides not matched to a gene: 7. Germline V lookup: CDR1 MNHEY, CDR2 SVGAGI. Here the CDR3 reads CASSRLAGLLEQYF. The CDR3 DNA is TGTGCCAGCAGTCGACTAGCGGGGCTCCTGGAGCAGTACTTC.

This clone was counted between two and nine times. The CDR3 protein is CASSGGAGRREQYF. The CDR3 nucleotides read TGTGCCAGCAGTGGTGGGGCAGGGCGGCGGGAGCAGTACTTC. This rearrangement joins TRBV2 to TRBJ2-7; D might be TRBD1 (5 bases). Germline V gene lookup returns CDR1 SNHLY and CDR2 FYNNEI. The V end lost 4 bases, the J end lost 7 bases, and 17 bases lay between the germline ends. There are 14 residues in the CDR3.

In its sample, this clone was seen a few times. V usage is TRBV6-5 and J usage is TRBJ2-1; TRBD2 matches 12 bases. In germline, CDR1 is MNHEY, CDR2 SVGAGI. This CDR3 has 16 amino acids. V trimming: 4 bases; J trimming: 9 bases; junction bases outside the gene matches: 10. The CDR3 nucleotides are TGTGCCAGCAGTTTCAAGACTAGCGGGAGTTTTGGTGAGCAGTTCTTC. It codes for CASSFKTSGSFGEQFF.

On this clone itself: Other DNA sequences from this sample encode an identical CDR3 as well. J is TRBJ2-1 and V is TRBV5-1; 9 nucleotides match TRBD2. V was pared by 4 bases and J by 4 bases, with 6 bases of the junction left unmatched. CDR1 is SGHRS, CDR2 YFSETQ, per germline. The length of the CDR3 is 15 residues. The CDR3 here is CASSLSSGVYNEQFF. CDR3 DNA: TGCGCCAGCAGCCTTTCTAGCGGGGTGTACAATGAGCAGTTCTTC.

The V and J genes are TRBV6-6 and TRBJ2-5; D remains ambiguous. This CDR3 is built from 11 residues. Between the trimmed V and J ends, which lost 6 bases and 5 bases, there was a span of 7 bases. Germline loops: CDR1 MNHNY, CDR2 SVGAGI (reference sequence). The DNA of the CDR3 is TGTGCCAGCAGCGAAGTGGAGACCCAGTACTTC. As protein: CASSEVETQYF.

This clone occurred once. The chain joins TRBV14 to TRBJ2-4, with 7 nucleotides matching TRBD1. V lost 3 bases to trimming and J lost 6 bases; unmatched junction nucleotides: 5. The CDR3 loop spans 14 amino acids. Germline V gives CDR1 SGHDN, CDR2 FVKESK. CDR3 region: CASSQTTGINIQYF. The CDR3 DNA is TGTGCCAGCAGCCAGACGACAGGGATAAACATTCAGTACTTC.

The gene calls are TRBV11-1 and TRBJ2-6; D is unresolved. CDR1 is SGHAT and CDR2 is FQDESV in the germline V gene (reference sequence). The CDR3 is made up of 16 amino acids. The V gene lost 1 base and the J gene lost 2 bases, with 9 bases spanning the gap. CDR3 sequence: CASSLGAWTGANVLTF. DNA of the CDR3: TGTGCCAGCAGCTTAGGCGCCTGGACTGGGGCCAACGTCCTGACTTTC.

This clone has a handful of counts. The chain's CDR3 is CASSLSGLTNEKLFF. The CDR3 nucleotides are TGCGCCAGCAGCTTGTCGGGCCTAACTAATGAAAAACTGTTTTTT. The chain is built from TRBV5-1 and TRBJ1-4; D is uncertain. The CDR3 runs to 15 residues. The V and J ends lost 1 base and 1 base respectively, with 8 bases between them. Germline CDR1 is SGHRS and CDR2 is YFSETQ.

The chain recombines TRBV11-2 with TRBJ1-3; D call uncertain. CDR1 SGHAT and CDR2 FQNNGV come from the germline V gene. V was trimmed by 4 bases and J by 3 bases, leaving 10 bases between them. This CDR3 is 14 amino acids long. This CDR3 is CASSSGNSGNTIYF. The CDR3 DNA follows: TGTGCCAGCAGCTCAGGAAACAGTGGAAACACCATATATTTT.

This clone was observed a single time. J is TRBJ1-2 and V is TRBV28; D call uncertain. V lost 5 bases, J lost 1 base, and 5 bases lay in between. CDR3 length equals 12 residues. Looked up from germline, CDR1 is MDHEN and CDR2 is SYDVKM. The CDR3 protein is CASSQVNYGYTF. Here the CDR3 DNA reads TGTGCCAGCAGTCAGGTTAACTATGGCTACACCTTC.

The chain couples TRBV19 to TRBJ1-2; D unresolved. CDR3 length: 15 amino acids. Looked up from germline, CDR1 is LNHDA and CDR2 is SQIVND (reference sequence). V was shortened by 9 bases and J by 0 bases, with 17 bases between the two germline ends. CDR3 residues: CASKEDWRSNYGYTF. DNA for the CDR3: TGTGCCAGCAAAGAGGACTGGCGGTCTAACTATGGCTACACCTTC.

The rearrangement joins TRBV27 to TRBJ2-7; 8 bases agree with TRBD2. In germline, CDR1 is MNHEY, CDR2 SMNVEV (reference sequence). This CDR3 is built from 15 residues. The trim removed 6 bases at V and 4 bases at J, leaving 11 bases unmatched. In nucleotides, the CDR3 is TGTGCCAGCAGAGCCGCTCCAGCGGGAGTGTACGAGCAGTACTTC. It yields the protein CASRAAPAGVYEQYF.

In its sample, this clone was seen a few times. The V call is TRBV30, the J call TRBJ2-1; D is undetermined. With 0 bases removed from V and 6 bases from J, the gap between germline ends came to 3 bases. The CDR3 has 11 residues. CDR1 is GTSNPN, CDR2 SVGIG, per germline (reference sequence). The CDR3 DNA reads TGTGCCTGGAGTGTATCCAATGAGCAGTTCTTC. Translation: CAWSVSNEQFF. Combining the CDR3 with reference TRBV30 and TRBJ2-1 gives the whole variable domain SQTIHQWPATLVQPVGSPLSLECTVEGTSNPNLYWYRQAAGRGLQLLFYSVGIGQISSEVPQNLSASRPQDRQFILSSKKLLLSDSGFYLCAWSVSNEQFFGPGTRLTVL.